What follows is one T cell receptor (beta chain) and its context. The antigen remains unidentified. This sample stems from a study of cytomegalovirus exposure and HLA in healthy donors. Study observations and caveats: According to an earlier analysis, most TCR beta V segments yielded productive rearrangements about 90% or about 30% of the time. Judged likely to be a sequencing artifact was a cluster of highly shared sequence variants.

Germline V CDR1 and CDR2: SGHTA, FQGNSA. The germline V and J ends were trimmed by 1 base and 9 bases, with 13 bases remaining between them. The CDR3 totals 14 residues. With 60 Vbeta and 13 Jbeta primers, the PCR was carried out. Only in-frame clones appear in the TCRdb table, and some are missing; sequencing was by immunoSEQ multiplex PCR. This table holds around 140,000 clones, 85% to 90% found once. The V gene is TRBV7-2, the J gene TRBJ2-1; tentatively, D is TRBD2 (5 bases). Input material: PBMCs. This TCR derives from a woman younger than 45 in good health and CMV-seronegative. As DNA, the CDR3 is TGTGCCAGCAGCTTAGATGCTAGCCCCCGTGAGCAGTTCTTC. Amino acids: CASSLDASPREQFF.